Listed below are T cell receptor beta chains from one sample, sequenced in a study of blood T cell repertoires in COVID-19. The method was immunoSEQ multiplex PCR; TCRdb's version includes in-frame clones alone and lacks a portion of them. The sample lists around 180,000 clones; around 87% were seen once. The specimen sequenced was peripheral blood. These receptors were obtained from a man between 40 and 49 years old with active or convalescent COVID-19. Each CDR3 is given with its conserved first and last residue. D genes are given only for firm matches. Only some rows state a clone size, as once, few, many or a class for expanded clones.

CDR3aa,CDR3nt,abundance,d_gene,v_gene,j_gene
CASRGEGSSSQPQHF,TGTGCCAGCAGGGGGGAGGGGTCGAGCAGCCAGCCCCAGCATTTT,once,-,TRBV2,TRBJ1-5
CASSYRTSGAPDTQYF,TGTGCCAGCAGTTACCGTACTAGCGGGGCGCCAGATACGCAGTATTTT,-,TRBD2,TRBV6-5,TRBJ2-3
CASNIDRYSNQPQHF,TGTGCCAGCAACATCGACAGATATAGCAATCAGCCCCAGCATTTT,once,-,TRBV7-2,TRBJ1-5
CASSVAGTSTDTQYF,TGTGCCAGCAGCGTAGCGGGAACCAGCACAGATACGCAGTATTTT,-,TRBD2,TRBV5-4,TRBJ2-3
CASSLMGGAMLETQYF,TGTGCCAGCAGCTTGATGGGGGGGGCCATGTTAGAGACCCAGTACTTC,-,-,TRBV5-4,TRBJ2-5
CATSRVTAHSPLHF,TGTGCCACCAGCAGAGTTACAGCTCATTCACCCCTCCACTTT,-,-,TRBV15,TRBJ1-6
CASSQSPGTGGPDTQYF,TGCGCCAGCAGCCAGAGCCCCGGGACAGGGGGACCAGATACGCAGTATTTT,many,TRBD1,TRBV4-1,TRBJ2-3
CASSFRGDGYGYTF,TGTGCCAGCAGCTTCAGGGGGGACGGCTATGGCTACACCTTC,-,TRBD1,TRBV7-8,TRBJ1-2
CASSLVRNTIYF,TGTGCCAGCAGCTTAGTTAGAAACACCATATATTTT,-,-,TRBV7-9,TRBJ1-3
CASSATGTSGPDTGELFF,TGTGCCAGCAGTGCCACAGGGACTAGCGGGCCAGACACCGGGGAGCTGTTTTTT,-,TRBD2,TRBV25-1,TRBJ2-2
CATEGQGAGYTF,TGTGCCACCGAGGGACAGGGGGCTGGCTACACCTTC,-,TRBD1,TRBV24-1,TRBJ1-2
CASSPGLAPEKLFF,TGTGCCAGCAGCCCGGGACTCGCCCCTGAAAAACTGTTTTTT,-,-,TRBV13,TRBJ1-4
CASSEAWTGGYEQYF,TGTGCCAGCAGTGAAGCTTGGACAGGGGGCTACGAGCAGTACTTC,-,TRBD1,TRBV6-1,TRBJ2-7
CASSYSKGGFYNEQFF,TGTGCCAGCAGTTACTCGAAAGGGGGATTCTACAATGAGCAGTTCTTC,-,-,TRBV6-5,TRBJ2-1
CASSSPGGIGEAFF,TGTGCCAGCAGCTCACCCGGGGGGATCGGTGAAGCTTTCTTT,-,-,TRBV7-2,TRBJ1-1
CASRVPGTNEKLFF,TGTGCCAGCAGGGTTCCAGGGACTAATGAAAAACTGTTTTTT,-,-,TRBV6-5,TRBJ1-4